Shown below are 22 T cell receptor beta chains from a single sample sequenced in a study of T cell responses to AZD1222 COVID-19 vaccine. Sequencing used immunoSEQ multiplex PCR; TCRdb keeps in-frame clones, though not all of them. This sample has about 150,000 clones; approximately 91% occur once, and the top ten carry roughly 3.8%. The specimen comprised peripheral blood, sampled 28 days after the second AZD1222 dose. The source of these receptors is an adult who received the AZD1222 COVID-19 vaccine.

This rearrangement joins TRBV7-9 to TRBJ1-2, with no clear D. This CDR3 spans 14 amino acids. V was cut by 3 bases and J by 2 bases, with 10 bases left in between. CDR1 is SEHNR, CDR2 FQNEAQ, per germline (reference sequence). The CDR3 nucleotides are TGTGCCAGCAGCTTTGGCGACCAGAACTATGGCTACACCTTC. Amino acid sequence: CASSFGDQNYGYTF. Full variable domain (remainder filled in from reference TRBV7-9 and TRBJ1-2): DTGVSQNPRHKITKRGQNVTFRCDPISEHNRLYWYRQTLGQGPEFLTYFQNEAQLEKSRLLSDRFSAERPKGSFSTLEIQRTEQGDSAMYLCASSFGDQNYGYTFGSGTRLTVV.

The rearrangement uses TRBV4-3 and TRBJ1-2, with D unclear. Germline V gene data show CDR1 as LGHNA and CDR2 as YSLEER. CDR3 length equals 15 residues. V was clipped by 0 bases and J by 2 bases, with 10 bases between them. The CDR3 DNA reads as TGCGCCAGCAGCCAAGATGTGGCGGGAAACTATGGCTACACCTTC. Its translation is CASSQDVAGNYGYTF.

The chain links TRBV10-3 to TRBJ2-1, with no clear D. Germline CDR1 and CDR2: ENHRY and SYGVKD. The CDR3 consists of 11 residues. Trimming pared 7 bases from V and 5 bases from J, leaving 6 bases between. CDR3 loop: CAITLDNEQFF. The CDR3 DNA sequence: TGTGCCATCACCCTCGACAATGAGCAGTTCTTC.

The gene calls are TRBV5-6 and TRBJ1-3; D ambiguous. The germline V gene has CDR1 SGHDT and CDR2 YYEEEE. There are 14 residues in the CDR3. The V end was cut by 3 bases, the J end by 0 bases, with 7 bases between. The DNA for the CDR3 is TGTGCCAGCAGCTACAGTAGCTCTGGAAACACCATATATTTT. This gives the protein CASSYSSSGNTIYF.

This clone was seen more than once but under ten times. The CDR3 DNA sequence: TGTGCCACCAGCAGAGATCGGGACAGGGGAGGATATGGCTACACCTTC. Translation: CATSRDRDRGGYGYTF. V gene TRBV15 combines with J gene TRBJ1-2; 10 nucleotides agree with TRBD1. CDR1 and CDR2 (germline): LNHNV, YYDKDF (reference sequence). The trim removed 0 bases at V and 5 bases at J, leaving 6 bases unmatched. The CDR3 is 16 residues long.

This sequence joins TRBV11-2 and TRBJ2-7, with D maybe TRBD1 (6 bases). The germline V gene has CDR1 SGHAT and CDR2 FQNNGV. The CDR3 has 13 residues. Between the trimmed V and J ends, which lost 0 bases and 3 bases, there was a span of 6 bases. The chain's CDR3 is CASSLEQGYEQYF. The CDR3, as DNA: TGTGCCAGCAGCTTAGAACAGGGCTACGAGCAGTACTTC. Together with reference TRBV11-2 and TRBJ2-7, the CDR3 gives the full variable domain: EAGVAQSPRYKIIEKRQSVAFWCNPISGHATLYWYQQILGQGPKLLIQFQNNGVVDDSQLPKDRFSAERLKGVDSTLKIQPAKLEDSAVYLCASSLEQGYEQYFGPGTRLTVT.

V usage is TRBV27 and J usage is TRBJ1-2; D possibly corresponds to TRBD1 (5 bases). Germline-derived CDR1 and CDR2 are MNHEY and SMNVEV (reference sequence). Trimming cost V 4 bases and J 6 bases, with 12 bases left between them. This CDR3 comprises 13 residues. CDR3 nucleotides: TGTGCCAGCAGTTCCGGGGGATGGGATGGCTACACCTTC. Its translation: CASSSGGWDGYTF.

The chain links TRBV7-8 to TRBJ1-6; 8 nucleotides match TRBD1. Trimming removed 2 bases from V and 7 bases from J; junction bases left unmatched: 4. CDR1 is SGHVS, CDR2 FQNEAQ, per germline. The CDR3 spans 15 residues. As DNA, the CDR3 is TGTGCCAGCAGCTTACAGGGGGCCAGCAATTCACCCCTCCACTTT. This codes for CASSLQGASNSPLHF.

The rearrangement links TRBV18 to TRBJ2-7; tentatively, D is TRBD1 (7 bases). The CDR3 totals 15 residues. CDR1 KGHSH and CDR2 LQKENI come from the germline V gene. V dropped 1 base and J dropped 6 bases, with 16 bases sitting between them. The CDR3 loop is CASSPQQGGMGEQYF. In nucleotides, the CDR3 is TGTGCCAGCTCACCACAGCAGGGGGGTATGGGCGAGCAGTACTTC. The full variable domain, its missing parts supplied by reference TRBV18 and TRBJ2-7, is NAGVMQNPRHLVRRRGQEARLRCSPMKGHSHVYWYRQLPEEGLKFMVYLQKENIIDESGMPKERFSAEFPKEGPSILRIQQVVRGDSAAYFCASSPQQGGMGEQYFGPGTRLTVT.

The chain's CDR3 is CASQPQTSTDTQYF. CDR3 nucleotides: TGCGCCAGCCAGCCCCAAACCAGCACAGATACGCAGTATTTT. The chain combines TRBV5-1 with TRBJ2-3; D is ambiguous. V lost 7 bases, J lost 0 bases, and 12 bases lay in between. The CDR3 is 14 amino acids. The germline V gene has CDR1 SGHRS and CDR2 YFSETQ.

The V gene is TRBV9, the J gene TRBJ2-1; D is uncertain. Germline V lookup: CDR1 SGDLS, CDR2 YYNGEE. The CDR3 sequence is 14 residues long. V was clipped by 5 bases and J by 0 bases, with 9 bases between them. The CDR3 reads CASRGASSYNEQFF. Here the CDR3 DNA reads TGTGCCAGCAGGGGCGCGAGCTCCTACAATGAGCAGTTCTTC.

This chain joins TRBV9 and TRBJ2-5; weak D call: TRBD2 (6 bases). The CDR3 spans 15 residues. Trimming removed 1 base from V and 2 bases from J, with 12 bases in between. Germline loops: CDR1 SGDLS, CDR2 YYNGEE. In DNA form, the CDR3 reads TGTGCCAGCAGCGTAATGGGGGGAGTACAAGAGACCCAGTACTTC. Encoded protein: CASSVMGGVQETQYF.

J is TRBJ2-5 and V is TRBV5-4; 8 bases fit TRBD2. CDR1 and CDR2 (germline): SGHNT, YYREEE (reference sequence). The CDR3 totals 16 residues. V shed 2 bases, J shed 3 bases, and the junction held 9 bases outside the gene matches. The CDR3 spells CASSLPSGRSKETQYF. CDR3 coding DNA: TGTGCCAGCAGCTTACCCAGCGGGAGATCCAAAGAGACCCAGTACTTC.

This clone has a single count. V usage is TRBV30 and J usage is TRBJ1-2; D is possibly TRBD1 (6 bases). The V gene's germline CDR1 is GTSNPN and CDR2 SVGIG (reference sequence). This CDR3 contains 14 residues. Trimming left V 4 bases short and J 7 bases short, with 19 bases between. DNA of the CDR3: TGTGCCTGGATTTTAGGGGGGTTGGGTGCTGGCTACACCTTC. Protein: CAWILGGLGAGYTF.

Here the CDR3 reads CASSHGLAGGGINEQFF. The DNA for the CDR3 is TGTGCCAGCAGCCATGGACTAGCGGGAGGAGGGATTAATGAGCAGTTCTTC. The chain uses TRBV3-1 (or the pseudogene TRBV3-2) and TRBJ2-1; 14 bases are a match to TRBD2. The germline gives CDR1 LGHDT, CDR2 YNNKEL (reference sequence). The CDR3 sequence is 17 residues long. The J segment lost 7 bases and the V segment lost 3 bases, leaving 8 bases of the junction unmatched.

This clone was seen a few times. V and J are TRBV19 and TRBJ1-6, with 7 bases aligning to TRBD1. The V segment lost 6 bases and the J segment 7 bases; nucleotides outside the gene matches: 9. In germline, CDR1 is LNHDA, CDR2 SQIVND (reference sequence). The CDR3 spans 15 residues. The CDR3 spells CASRVKQGFNSPLHF. CDR3 nucleotide sequence: TGTGCCAGTAGGGTCAAACAGGGGTTCAATTCACCCCTCCACTTT.

Here the CDR3 reads CASSSGLAGGGGTDTQYF. CDR3 nucleotide sequence: TGCGCCAGCAGCTCCGGACTAGCGGGAGGAGGTGGCACAGATACGCAGTATTTT. This chain uses TRBV5-1 with TRBJ2-3, with 14 bases identical to TRBD2. The CDR3 sequence is 18 residues long. The germline V gene encodes CDR1 SGHRS and CDR2 YFSETQ. With V trimmed by 3 bases and J by 1 base, 7 bases remained unmatched.

This chain joins TRBV6-2 or TRBV6-3 and TRBJ2-1, with 9 bases matching TRBD1. CDR3 size: 16 residues. The V gene end was trimmed by 5 bases and the J gene end by 5 bases; junction bases not matched to a gene: 10. Germline CDR1 and CDR2: MNHEY and SVGEGT. CDR3 protein: CASSPPGQGGNNEQFF. DNA of the CDR3: TGTGCCAGCAGTCCACCGGGACAGGGTGGCAACAATGAGCAGTTCTTC.

The chain has TRBV5-1 and TRBJ1-2; D gene uncertain. V dropped 0 bases and J dropped 3 bases, with 9 bases sitting between them. Looked up from germline, CDR1 is SGHRS and CDR2 is YFSETQ. The CDR3 covers 14 residues. For the CDR3, the DNA is TGCGCCAGCAGCTTGGCGGTAGACTACTATGGCTACACCTTC. Its protein product is CASSLAVDYYGYTF.

This rearrangement joins TRBV18 to TRBJ2-1; TRBD1 matches 7 bases. The CDR3 is 16 amino acids. Trimming took 3 bases from V and 0 from J; bases not matched to a gene: 5. Germline CDR1 KGHSH, CDR2 LQKENI. The CDR3 nucleotides are TGTGCCAGCTCACCCTCCAGGGGGAGCTCCTACAATGAGCAGTTCTTC. Translating gives CASSPSRGSSYNEQFF.

The rearrangement links TRBV9 to TRBJ2-1; TRBD2 agrees at 7 bases. The CDR3 has 14 amino acids. Germline lookup yields CDR1 SGDLS and CDR2 YYNGEE. J was trimmed by 7 bases and V by 4 bases; bases with no gene match: 8. In DNA, the CDR3 is TGTGCCAGCAGCCCCCGGGGAGGGTCGAATGAGCAGTTCTTC. Protein: CASSPRGGSNEQFF.

This chain links TRBV7-9 with TRBJ2-3; D is perhaps TRBD2 (6 bases). The CDR3 sequence is 14 residues long. V was pared by 2 bases and J by 6 bases, with 12 bases between. Germline loops: CDR1 SEHNR, CDR2 FQNEAQ (reference sequence). Written as DNA, the CDR3 is TGTGCCAGCAGCTTATCTCGGGAGATTGATACGCAGTATTTT. Encoded protein: CASSLSREIDTQYF. The complete variable domain, with remaining parts taken from reference TRBV7-9 and TRBJ2-3, reads DTGVSQNPRHKITKRGQNVTFRCDPISEHNRLYWYRQTLGQGPEFLTYFQNEAQLEKSRLLSDRFSAERPKGSFSTLEIQRTEQGDSAMYLCASSLSREIDTQYFGPGTRLTVL.